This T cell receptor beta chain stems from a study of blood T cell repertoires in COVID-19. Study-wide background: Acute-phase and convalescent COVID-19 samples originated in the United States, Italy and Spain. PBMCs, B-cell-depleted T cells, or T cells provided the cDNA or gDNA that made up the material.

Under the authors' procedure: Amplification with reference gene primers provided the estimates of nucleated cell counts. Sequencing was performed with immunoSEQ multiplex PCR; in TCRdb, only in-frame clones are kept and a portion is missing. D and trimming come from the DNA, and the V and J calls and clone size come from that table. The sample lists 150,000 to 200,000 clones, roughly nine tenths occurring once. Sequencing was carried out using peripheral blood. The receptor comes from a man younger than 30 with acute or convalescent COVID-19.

CDR3 coding DNA: TGTGCCAGCAGCTTGATTAGCGGGGGGGAAGAGACCCAGTACTTC. Translation: CASSLISGGEETQYF. The chain uses TRBV5-6 and TRBJ2-5; 11 bases match TRBD2. Germline CDR1 is SGHDT and CDR2 is YYEEEE. Trimming took 1 base from V and 3 from J; bases not matched to a gene: 2. The CDR3 has 15 residues. Complete variable domain (other parts from reference TRBV5-6 and TRBJ2-5): DAGVTQSPTHLIKTRGQQVTLRCSPKSGHDTVSWYQQALGQGPQFIFQYYEEEERQRGNFPDRFSGHQFPNYSSELNVNALLLGDSALYLCASSLISGGEETQYFGPGTRLLVL.